This TCR beta chain originates from a study of OX40 agonist ivuxolimab in advanced cancers. About the research overall: Dose-escalation patients had hepatocellular carcinoma, melanoma, renal cell or head and neck cancer. The study's findings and limits: With doses of 0.1 to 3.0 mg/kg, CD4+ and CD8+ blood T cells had undergone clonal expansion by week 6. Some nonresponders likewise displayed low normalized T-cell clonal expansion.

Method: immunoSEQ multiplex PCR; TCRdb's copy keeps in-frame clones and lacks some. The repertoire includes some 73,000 clones, approximately 90% of them detected once, and about 8.6% sits in the top ten. Comments on this clone: Its target is unknown.

The V gene's germline CDR1 is MNHEY and CDR2 SVGAGI. CDR3 size: 15 residues. V was trimmed by 0 bases and J by 3 bases, leaving 12 bases between them. The TCR was taken from an adult with an advanced solid tumor such as melanoma, head and neck, liver or kidney cancer. This chain links TRBV6-5 with TRBJ2-7; maybe TRBD1 (6 bases). Sequencing was performed on CD4+ or CD8+ T cells sorted from blood, taken in a trial of the OX40 agonist ivuxolimab. CDR3 sequence reads: CASSYSRDIYYEQYF. The CDR3 bases are TGTGCCAGCAGTTACTCTCGGGACATATACTACGAGCAGTACTTC.